This T cell receptor (beta chain) was profiled in a study of cytomegalovirus exposure and HLA in healthy donors. Study-wide findings and caveats: Trimming of TCR beta V- and J-genes showed a link, identified in a later analysis, to a missense DCLRE1C variant. What was likely a sequencing artifact was a cluster of highly shared sequence variants. DRB1 had the most TCR associations and HLA-C the fewest, a later analysis found, with rates varying by HLA locus.

The length of the CDR3 is 18 residues. Trimming at V came to 6 bases and at J to 6 bases, leaving 18 bases not matched to a gene. CDR1 and CDR2 (germline): LNHDA, SQIVND (reference sequence). A single count supports this clone. The antigen is not known. Primers included in the PCR were 60 Vbeta and 13 Jbeta primers. TCRdb's copy holds only in-frame clones and misses some; the assay was immunoSEQ multiplex PCR. In the table there are fewer than 200,000 clones, about 65% of which are singletons. The genes are TRBV19 and TRBJ2-3; 10 positions match TRBD1. The sequence derives from a girl aged 5-17 years in good health and CMV-seronegative. What was sequenced was PBMCs. The CDR3 spells CASSTAAPGTGADDTQYF. In DNA, the CDR3 is TGTGCCAGTAGCACCGCAGCCCCCGGGACAGGGGCGGATGATACGCAGTATTTT.